This TCR beta chain was identified during a study of T cells in Graves' hyperthyroidism and ophthalmopathy. Uncontrolled infection, other autoimmune disease, pregnancy or lactation excluded patients. This CDR3 is 14 amino acids long. Germline-derived CDR1 and CDR2 are PRHDT and FYEKMQ (reference sequence). V lost 0 bases to trimming and J lost 6 bases, with 11 bases between them. TCR beta CDR3 regions were amplified from RNA transcripts. In the first-round RT-PCR of the TCR CDR3, the HTBI primer set was used. Each CDR3 protein is one row after TCRdb ran MiXCR on the multiplex PCR reads. The sample lists around 500,000 distinct CDR3 sequences, 20% to 25% occurring once.

The sequencing input was blood. The chain combines TRBV13 with TRBJ1-2; tentatively, D is TRBD1 (5 bases). The receptor's source is a woman in her seventies with Graves' ophthalmopathy. The CDR3: CASSLGRWGDGYTF. The CDR3 coding sequence is TGTGCCAGCAGCTTAGGCCGGTGGGGGGATGGCTACACCTTC.